Listed below are T cell receptor beta chains from one sample, sequenced in a study of cytomegalovirus exposure and HLA in healthy donors. Profiled with immunoSEQ multiplex PCR; TCRdb holds only in-frame clones, not every one. The top ten clones hold 2% to 2.5% of a sample with some 150,000 clones, 70% to 85% of them seen once. The specimen was PBMCs. These receptors all come from a man in his forties or fifties in good health and CMV-seronegative. CDR3s include the opening cysteine and the closing phenylalanine or tryptophan. A D gene is named only where the DNA matches it firmly. Part of the rows lack a size; the others show once, few, many or a class for expanded clones.

CDR3aa	CDR3nt	j_gene	d_gene	abundance	len	v_gene
CASPNPDGAYNEQFF	TGTGCCAGCCCAAACCCCGACGGGGCCTACAATGAGCAGTTCTTC	TRBJ2-1	-	-	15	TRBV18
CASSFSDRDTEAFF	TGTGCCAGCAGCTTCAGCGACAGGGACACTGAAGCTTTCTTT	TRBJ1-1	TRBD1	-	14	TRBV7-2
CASSWGLTGGERTQYF	TGTGCCAGCAGCTGGGGGCTTACAGGTGGGGAAAGGACCCAGTACTTC	TRBJ2-5	-	-	16	TRBV5-6
CSVRTSGSLTETQYF	TGCAGCGTTCGCACTAGCGGGAGTCTAACAGAGACCCAGTACTTC	TRBJ2-5	TRBD2	few	15	TRBV29-1
CASSTGLAGVETQYF	TGTGCCAGTAGTACTGGACTAGCGGGAGTCGAGACCCAGTACTTC	TRBJ2-5	TRBD2	-	15	TRBV19
CASSQDGGFGNTIYF	TGCGCCAGCAGCCAAGATGGCGGGTTTGGAAACACCATATATTTT	TRBJ1-3	-	few	15	TRBV4-1
CASTLTSGRRYEQYF	TGTGCCAGCACCCTGACTAGCGGGAGGCGCTACGAGCAGTACTTC	TRBJ2-7	TRBD2	-	15	TRBV28
CASRQTPGQGAYLQETQYF	TGTGCCAGCAGACAGACCCCGGGACAGGGGGCGTACCTCCAAGAGACCCAGTACTTC	TRBJ2-5	TRBD1	-	19	TRBV7-2
CASSSRTGASYEQFF	TGTGCCAGCAGCTCGCGGACAGGGGCATCATATGAGCAGTTCTTC	TRBJ2-1	TRBD1	-	15	TRBV7-2
CASSQRRGPGELFF	TGTGCCAGCAGCCAAAGGCGCGGGCCGGGGGAGCTGTTTTTT	TRBJ2-2	-	once	14	TRBV4-2
CASSFLTSAPREQYF	TGTGCCAGCAGCTTCCTCACTAGCGCTCCTAGAGAGCAGTACTTC	TRBJ2-7	TRBD2	-	15	TRBV11-2
CASSLGPQGTYGYTF	TGTGCCAGCAGTTTGGGGCCACAGGGGACCTATGGCTACACCTTC	TRBJ1-2	TRBD1	-	15	TRBV27
CASSEEEGANTEAFF	TGTGCCAGCAGTGAAGAGGAGGGGGCGAACACTGAAGCTTTCTTT	TRBJ1-1	TRBD1	once	15	TRBV2
CASVPSGSLSDTQYF	TGTGCCAGCGTCCCTAGCGGGAGTCTGTCAGATACGCAGTATTTT	TRBJ2-3	TRBD2	-	15	TRBV7-2
CASTLGGKFEKLFF	TGTGCCAGCACTTTGGGGGGGAAGTTTGAAAAACTGTTTTTT	TRBJ1-4	-	-	14	TRBV2
CASSYSGSDKNIQYF	TGTGCCAGCAGTTACAGCGGGAGTGACAAAAACATTCAGTACTTC	TRBJ2-4	TRBD2	-	15	TRBV6-6
CASSLASGGSPLADTQYF	TGTGCCAGCAGCTTGGCCTCGGGTGGCAGCCCATTGGCAGATACGCAGTATTTT	TRBJ2-3	-	-	18	TRBV5-6
CASSPAPTGGAGTDTQYF	TGTGCCAGCTCACCCGCCCCGACAGGGGGCGCCGGCACAGATACGCAGTATTTT	TRBJ2-3	TRBD1	once	18	TRBV18